Detailed here is one T cell receptor (beta chain). As yet, its antigen is unknown. The CDR3 contains 13 residues. CDR1 is SQVTM, CDR2 ANQGSEA, per germline. Trimming left V 6 bases short and J 0 bases short, with 9 bases between. This specimen comes from a study of graft-versus-host responses after intestinal transplantation. Overall study: Recipients received multivisceral, liver-intestinal, or isolated intestinal transplants. Anti-thymocyte globulin was used for induction in all recipients, who then took tacrolimus and steroids for roughly 3 years. Points from the study as a whole: Within the allografts of patients who had graft-donor T cell macrochimerism, graft-versus-host to host-versus-graft clonal ratios were high. Peak levels of circulating GvH clones tracked with early post-transplant HvG declines.

The data were produced by immunoSEQ multiplex PCR, yet TCRdb's version contains in-frame clones alone and is incomplete. The table records fewer than 110,000 clones, about 91% of them present only once. This clonotype originated in a human donor who was the organ donor for an intestinal transplant. The rearrangement uses TRBV29-1 and TRBJ1-5; D gene uncertain. Sequencing was performed on unstimulated CD4+ T cells sorted from spleen or lymph node cells, taken before transplant. The CDR3 here is CSVRLDSNQPQHF. Written as DNA, the CDR3 is TGCAGCGTCCGACTGGATAGCAATCAGCCCCAGCATTTT. The whole variable domain, remainder taken from reference TRBV29-1 and TRBJ1-5, is SAVISQKPSRDICQRGTSLTIQCQVDSQVTMMFWYRQQPGQSLTLIATANQGSEATYESGFVIDKFPISRPNLTFSTLTVSNMSPEDSSIYLCSVRLDSNQPQHFGDGTRLSIL.